The next 7 T cell receptor beta chains were all read from a single sample in a study of OX40 agonist ivuxolimab in advanced cancers. The assay was immunoSEQ multiplex PCR, and TCRdb's table has in-frame clones only and misses some. The data show tens of thousands of clones, roughly 88% seen once. The sequencing used CD4+ or CD8+ T cells sorted from blood, collected in a trial of the OX40 agonist ivuxolimab. All receptors come from an adult with an advanced solid tumor such as melanoma, head and neck, liver or kidney cancer.

This clone is labeled as medium-sized. J is TRBJ2-5 and V is TRBV18, with a tentative D call TRBD1 (6 bases). Germline V gene sequence: CDR1 KGHSH, CDR2 LQKENI. V dropped 4 bases and J dropped 5 bases, with 14 bases sitting between them. The CDR3 consists of 14 residues. The CDR3 nucleotides are TGTGCCAGCTCACGTAGAGGGGGAACGGAGACCCAGTACTTC. It codes for CASSRRGGTETQYF.

The V and J genes are TRBV9 and TRBJ1-2; the match to TRBD1 covers 8 bases. CDR1 SGDLS and CDR2 YYNGEE come from the germline V gene. The ends lost 4 bases at V and 2 bases at J; junction bases unmatched: 10. The CDR3 is 16 residues long. The CDR3 DNA is TGTGCCAGCAGCCACCGGGACAGGTTAGGGAACTATGGCTACACCTTC. Amino acid sequence: CASSHRDRLGNYGYTF. Looking up the rest from reference TRBV9 and TRBJ1-2 gives the full variable domain: DSGVTQTPKHLITATGQRVTLRCSPRSGDLSVYWYQQSLDQGLQFLIQYYNGEERAKGNILERFSAQQFPDLHSELNLSSLELGDSALYFCASSHRDRLGNYGYTFGSGTRLTVV.

The J gene is TRBJ2-5, the V gene TRBV29-1; D is possibly TRBD1 (6 bases). The end of the DNA fits TRBJ2-7 better, so the J call may be wrong. The germline V gene encodes CDR1 SQVTM and CDR2 ANQGSEA. The CDR3 sequence is 13 residues long. CDR3 amino acids: CSARRQDTYEQYF. The CDR3 DNA reads TGCAGCGCCCGTCGACAGGACACCTACGAGCAGTACTTC.

The rearrangement uses TRBV11-2 and TRBJ2-3; no definite D call. The CDR3 has 14 residues. The germline gives CDR1 SGHAT, CDR2 FQNNGV. Trimming cost V 3 bases and J 0 bases, with 7 bases left between them. This chain's CDR3 is CASSFRSSTDTQYF. The CDR3 bases are TGTGCCAGCAGCTTTCGTTCTAGCACAGATACGCAGTATTTT.

V is TRBV5-4 and J is TRBJ2-3, with 9 bases that match TRBD2. Germline-derived CDR1 and CDR2 are SGHNT and YYREEE (reference sequence). V dropped 3 bases and J dropped 0; count of bases not matched to a gene: 5. CDR3 length: 16 residues. The CDR3 sequence: CASSSGTSRSTDTQYF. CDR3 DNA sequence: TGTGCCAGCAGCTCCGGGACTAGCCGAAGCACAGATACGCAGTATTTT. Full variable domain (rest looked up from reference TRBV5-4 and TRBJ2-3): ETGVTQSPTHLIKTRGQQVTLRCSSQSGHNTVSWYQQALGQGPQFIFQYYREEENGRGNFPPRFSGLQFPNYSSELNVNALELDDSALYLCASSSGTSRSTDTQYFGPGTRLTVL.

The J gene is TRBJ1-3, the V gene TRBV2; D may be TRBD1 (5 bases). Germline V gene data show CDR1 as SNHLY and CDR2 as FYNNEI. Between the trimmed V and J ends, which lost 1 base and 2 bases, there was a span of 15 bases. The CDR3 is 17 residues long. Here the CDR3 DNA reads TGTGCCAGCAGTGAAGAGCCGGGGACTCTACCTGGAAACACCATATATTTT. Its translation: CASSEEPGTLPGNTIYF.

Here the CDR3 reads CASSYGRNEQFF. The CDR3 DNA reads as TGTGCCAGCAGTTACGGCCGTAATGAGCAGTTCTTC. The chain combines TRBV6-6 with TRBJ2-1; D ambiguous. Germline lookup yields CDR1 MNHNY and CDR2 SVGAGI (reference sequence). Trimming removed 2 bases at V and 7 bases at J, with 6 bases between. This CDR3 is 12 amino acids long.